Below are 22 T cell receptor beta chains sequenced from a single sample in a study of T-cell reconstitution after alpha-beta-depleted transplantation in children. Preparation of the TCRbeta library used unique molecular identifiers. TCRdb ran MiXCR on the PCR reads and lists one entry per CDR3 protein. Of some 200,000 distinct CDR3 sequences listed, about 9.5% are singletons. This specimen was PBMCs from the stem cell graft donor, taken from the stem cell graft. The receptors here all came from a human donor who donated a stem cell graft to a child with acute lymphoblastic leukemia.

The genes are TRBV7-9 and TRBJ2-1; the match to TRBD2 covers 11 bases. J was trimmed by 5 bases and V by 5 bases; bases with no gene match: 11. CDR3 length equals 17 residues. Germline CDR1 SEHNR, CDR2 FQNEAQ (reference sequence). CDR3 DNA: TGTGCCAGCAGCCCCCGGGGGGCTAGCGGGGGGAACAATGAGCAGTTCTTC. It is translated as CASSPRGASGGNNEQFF.

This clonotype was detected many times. In DNA form, the CDR3 reads TGTGCCAGCAGCCAAGATTTGAATCAGCCCCAGCATTTT. This translates into CASSQDLNQPQHF. The chain has TRBV3-1 and TRBJ1-5, with D unresolved. The germline V gene has CDR1 LGHDT and CDR2 YNNKEL (reference sequence). The CDR3 is 13 residues long. V lost 0 bases and J lost 4, with 4 bases in between.

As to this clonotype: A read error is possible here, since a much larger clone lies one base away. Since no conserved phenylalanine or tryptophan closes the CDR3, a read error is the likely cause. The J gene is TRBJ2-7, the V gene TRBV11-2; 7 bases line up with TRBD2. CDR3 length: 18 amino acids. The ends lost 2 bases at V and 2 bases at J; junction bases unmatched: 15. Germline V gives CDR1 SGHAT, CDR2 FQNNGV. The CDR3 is CASSLLNRGVNQPYEQYY. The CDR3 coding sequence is TGTGCCAGCAGCTTATTAAATCGGGGGGTAAACCAACCCTACGAGCAGTACTAC.

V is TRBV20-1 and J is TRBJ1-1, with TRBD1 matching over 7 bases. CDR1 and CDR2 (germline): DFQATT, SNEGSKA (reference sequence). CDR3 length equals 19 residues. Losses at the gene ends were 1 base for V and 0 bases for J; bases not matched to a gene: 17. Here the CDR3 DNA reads TGCAGTGCTAGAGGAAACCCGGGACAGCCTATGGGAGTGAACACTGAAGCTTTCTTT. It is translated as CSARGNPGQPMGVNTEAFF.

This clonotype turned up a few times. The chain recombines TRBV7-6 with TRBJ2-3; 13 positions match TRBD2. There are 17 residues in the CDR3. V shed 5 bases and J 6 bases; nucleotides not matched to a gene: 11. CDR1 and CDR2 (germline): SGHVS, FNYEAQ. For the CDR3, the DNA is TGTGCCAGCAGCCACCGCACTAGCGGGGGGGCCCCGGATACGCAGTATTTT. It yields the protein CASSHRTSGGAPDTQYF. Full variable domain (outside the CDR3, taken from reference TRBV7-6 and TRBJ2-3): GAGVSQSPRYKVTKRGQDVALRCDPISGHVSLYWYRQALGQGPEFLTYFNYEAQQDKSGLPNDRFSAERPEGSISTLTIQRTEQRDSAMYRCASSHRTSGGAPDTQYFGPGTRLTVL.

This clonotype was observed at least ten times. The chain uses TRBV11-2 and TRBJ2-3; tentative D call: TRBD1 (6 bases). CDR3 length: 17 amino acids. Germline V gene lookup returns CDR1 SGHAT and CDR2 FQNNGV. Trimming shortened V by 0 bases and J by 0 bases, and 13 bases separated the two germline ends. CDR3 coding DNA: TGTGCCAGCAGCTTAGATCCCTGGACAGCTAGCACAGATACGCAGTATTTT. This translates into CASSLDPWTASTDTQYF.

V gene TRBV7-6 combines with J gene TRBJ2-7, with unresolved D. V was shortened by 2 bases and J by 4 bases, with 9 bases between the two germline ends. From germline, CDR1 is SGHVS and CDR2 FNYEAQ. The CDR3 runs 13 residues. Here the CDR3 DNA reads TGTGCCAGCAGCTTATCAGAGAATTACGAGCAGTACTTC. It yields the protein CASSLSENYEQYF.

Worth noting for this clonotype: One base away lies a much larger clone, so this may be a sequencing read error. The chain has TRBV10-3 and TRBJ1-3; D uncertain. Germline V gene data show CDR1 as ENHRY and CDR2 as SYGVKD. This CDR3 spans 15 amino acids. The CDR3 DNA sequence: TGTGCCATCAACCCGCAGCCGAGCTCTGGAGACACCATATATTTT. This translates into CAINPQPSSGDTIYF.

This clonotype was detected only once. CDR3 in DNA: TGCGCCAGCAGTCAATTTTCGGCTACAGGGGACTCTGGGGCCAACGTCCTGACTTTC. Amino acids: CASSQFSATGDSGANVLTF. The rearrangement joins TRBV23-1 to TRBJ2-6, with TRBD1 matching 7 bases. TRBV23-1 is identified as an open reading frame with a role that is uncertain. V gave up 1 base and J gave up 0 bases; unmatched junction bases: 9. There are 19 residues in the CDR3.

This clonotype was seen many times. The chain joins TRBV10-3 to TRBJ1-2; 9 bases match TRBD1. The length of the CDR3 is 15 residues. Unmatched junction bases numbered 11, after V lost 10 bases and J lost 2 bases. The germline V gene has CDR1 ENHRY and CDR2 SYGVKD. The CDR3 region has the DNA TGTGCCACCCCGGGACAGGGCTCCCCAAACTATGGCTACACCTTC. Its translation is CATPGQGSPNYGYTF.

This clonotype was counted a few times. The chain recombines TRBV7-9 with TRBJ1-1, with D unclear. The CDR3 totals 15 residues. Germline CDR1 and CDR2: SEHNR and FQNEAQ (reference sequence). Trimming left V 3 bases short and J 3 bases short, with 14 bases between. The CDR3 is CASSLPNQPDTEAFF. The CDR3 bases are TGTGCCAGCAGCTTGCCCAACCAACCGGACACTGAAGCTTTCTTT.

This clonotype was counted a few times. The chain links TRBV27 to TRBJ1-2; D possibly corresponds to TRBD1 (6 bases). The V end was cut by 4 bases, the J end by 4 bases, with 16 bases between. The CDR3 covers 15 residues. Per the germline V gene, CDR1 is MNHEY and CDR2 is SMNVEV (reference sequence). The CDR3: CASSSQTGLGYGYTF. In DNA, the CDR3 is TGTGCCAGCAGTTCCCAGACAGGATTGGGCTATGGCTACACCTTC.

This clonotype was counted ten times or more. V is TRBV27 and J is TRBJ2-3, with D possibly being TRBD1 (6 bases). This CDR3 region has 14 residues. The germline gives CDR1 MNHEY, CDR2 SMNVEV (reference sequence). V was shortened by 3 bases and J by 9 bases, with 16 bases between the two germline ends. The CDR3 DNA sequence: TGTGCCAGCAGTTTCTCCAACCCTCAGGGGACGCAGTATTTT. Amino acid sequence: CASSFSNPQGTQYF.

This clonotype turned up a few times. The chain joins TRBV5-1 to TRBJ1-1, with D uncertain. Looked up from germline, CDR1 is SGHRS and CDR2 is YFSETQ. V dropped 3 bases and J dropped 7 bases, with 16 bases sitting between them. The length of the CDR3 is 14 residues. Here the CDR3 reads CASSSGDPLGEAFF. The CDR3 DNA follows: TGCGCCAGCAGCTCCGGTGACCCCCTGGGTGAAGCTTTCTTT.

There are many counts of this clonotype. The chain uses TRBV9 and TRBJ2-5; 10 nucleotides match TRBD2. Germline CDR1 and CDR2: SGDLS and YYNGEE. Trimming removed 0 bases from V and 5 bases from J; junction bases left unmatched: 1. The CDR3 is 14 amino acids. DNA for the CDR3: TGTGCCAGCAGCGTAGGGACTAGCGGCGAGACCCAGTACTTC. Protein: CASSVGTSGETQYF.

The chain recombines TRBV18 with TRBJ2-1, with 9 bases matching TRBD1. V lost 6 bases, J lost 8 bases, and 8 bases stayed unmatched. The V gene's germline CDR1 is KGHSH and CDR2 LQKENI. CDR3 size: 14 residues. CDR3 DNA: TGTGCCAGCTCCGACAGGGGGGCAAGCGATGAGCAGTTCTTC. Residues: CASSDRGASDEQFF.

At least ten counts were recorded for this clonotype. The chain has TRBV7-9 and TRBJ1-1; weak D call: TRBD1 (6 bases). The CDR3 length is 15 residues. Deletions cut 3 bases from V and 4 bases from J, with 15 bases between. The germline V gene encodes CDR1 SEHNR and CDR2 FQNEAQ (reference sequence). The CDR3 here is CASSLGEGESTEAFF. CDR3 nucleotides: TGTGCCAGCAGCTTGGGAGAGGGGGAGAGCACTGAAGCTTTCTTT.

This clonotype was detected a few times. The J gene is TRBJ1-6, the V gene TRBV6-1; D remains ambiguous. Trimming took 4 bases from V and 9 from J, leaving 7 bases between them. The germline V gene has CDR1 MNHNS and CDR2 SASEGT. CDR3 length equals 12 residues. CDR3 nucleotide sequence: TGTGCCAGCAGTGGGGCCGCTTCACCCCTCCACTTT. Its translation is CASSGAASPLHF.

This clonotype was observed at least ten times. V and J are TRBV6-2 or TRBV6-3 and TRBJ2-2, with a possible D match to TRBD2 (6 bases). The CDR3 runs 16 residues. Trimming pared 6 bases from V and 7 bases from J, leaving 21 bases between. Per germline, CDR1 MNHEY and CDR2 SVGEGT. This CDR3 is CASRSYGTPRNGELFF. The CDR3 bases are TGTGCCAGCAGATCCTACGGGACTCCCCGTAACGGGGAGCTGTTTTTT.

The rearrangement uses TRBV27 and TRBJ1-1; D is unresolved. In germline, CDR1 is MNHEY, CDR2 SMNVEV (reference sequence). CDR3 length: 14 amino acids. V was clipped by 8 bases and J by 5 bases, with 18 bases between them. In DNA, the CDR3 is TGTGCCAGCCGGGGAGAAGGGAGATGGACTGAAGCTTTCTTT. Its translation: CASRGEGRWTEAFF.

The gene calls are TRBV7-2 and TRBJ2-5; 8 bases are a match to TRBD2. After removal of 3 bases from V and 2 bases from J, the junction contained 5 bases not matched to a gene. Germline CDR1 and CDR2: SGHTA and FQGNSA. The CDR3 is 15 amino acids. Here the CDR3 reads CASSLMGGGQETQYF. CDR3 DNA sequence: TGTGCCAGCAGCTTGATGGGCGGGGGGCAAGAGACCCAGTACTTC.

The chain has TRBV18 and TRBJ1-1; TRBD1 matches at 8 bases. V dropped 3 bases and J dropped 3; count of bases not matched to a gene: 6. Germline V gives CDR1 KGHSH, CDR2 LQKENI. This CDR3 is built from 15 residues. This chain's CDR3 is CASSPTGDLHTEAFF. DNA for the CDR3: TGTGCCAGCTCACCGACAGGGGACCTACACACTGAAGCTTTCTTT. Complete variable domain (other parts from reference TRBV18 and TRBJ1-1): NAGVMQNPRHLVRRRGQEARLRCSPMKGHSHVYWYRQLPEEGLKFMVYLQKENIIDESGMPKERFSAEFPKEGPSILRIQQVVRGDSAAYFCASSPTGDLHTEAFFGQGTRLTVV.